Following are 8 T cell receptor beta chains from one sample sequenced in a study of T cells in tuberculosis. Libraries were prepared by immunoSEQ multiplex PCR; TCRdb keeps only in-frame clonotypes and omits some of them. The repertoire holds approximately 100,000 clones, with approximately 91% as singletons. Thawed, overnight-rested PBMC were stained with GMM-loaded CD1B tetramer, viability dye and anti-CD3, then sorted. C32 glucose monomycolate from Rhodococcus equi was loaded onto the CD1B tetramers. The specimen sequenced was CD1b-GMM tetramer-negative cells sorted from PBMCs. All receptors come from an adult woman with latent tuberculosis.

The CDR3 bases are TGTGCCACCAGCAGAGGGGGGGGGTATGAGGGCTACACCTTC. It codes for CATSRGGGYEGYTF. This rearrangement joins TRBV15 to TRBJ1-2, with a tentative D call TRBD1 (5 bases). Per the germline V gene, CDR1 is LNHNV and CDR2 is YYDKDF (reference sequence). V lost 1 base, J lost 8 bases, and 14 bases lay in between. The CDR3 totals 14 residues. Complete variable domain (other parts from reference TRBV15 and TRBJ1-2): DAMVIQNPRYQVTQFGKPVTLSCSQTLNHNVMYWYQQKSSQAPKLLFHYYDKDFNNEADTPDNFQSRRPNTSFCFLDIRSPGLGDTAMYLCATSRGGGYEGYTFGSGTRLTVV.

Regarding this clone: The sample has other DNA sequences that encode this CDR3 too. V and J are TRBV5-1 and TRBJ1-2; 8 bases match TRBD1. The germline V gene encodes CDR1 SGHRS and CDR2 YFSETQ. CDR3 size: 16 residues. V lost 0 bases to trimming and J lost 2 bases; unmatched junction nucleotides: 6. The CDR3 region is CASSLGLGQGNYGYTF. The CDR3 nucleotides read TGCGCCAGCAGCTTGGGGCTAGGACAGGGAAACTATGGCTACACCTTC.

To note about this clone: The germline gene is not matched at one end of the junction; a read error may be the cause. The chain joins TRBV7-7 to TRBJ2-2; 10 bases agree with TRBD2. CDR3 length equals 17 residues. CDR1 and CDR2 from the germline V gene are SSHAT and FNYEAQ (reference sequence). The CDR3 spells CASSASLAGANTGELFF. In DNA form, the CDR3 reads TGTGCTAGCAGCGCGAGCCTAGCGGGGGCTAACACCGGGGAGCTGTTTTTT.

CDR3 sequence reads: CASSQWTGRISGANVLTF. CDR3 coding DNA: TGCGCCAGCAGCCAATGGACAGGACGGATATCTGGGGCCAACGTCCTGACTTTC. V usage is TRBV4-3 and J usage is TRBJ2-6, with TRBD1 matching 7 bases. The CDR3 extends over 18 amino acids. Germline CDR1 reads LGHNA; CDR2 reads YSLEER. With 2 bases clipped from V and 1 base from J, the junction kept 8 bases outside the gene matches.

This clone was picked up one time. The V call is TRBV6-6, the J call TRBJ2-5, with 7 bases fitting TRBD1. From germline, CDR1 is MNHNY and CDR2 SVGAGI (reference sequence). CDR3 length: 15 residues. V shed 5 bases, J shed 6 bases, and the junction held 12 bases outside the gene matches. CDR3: CASSLTGATSQTQYF. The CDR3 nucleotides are TGTGCCAGCAGTCTCACAGGGGCCACGAGTCAGACCCAGTACTTC.

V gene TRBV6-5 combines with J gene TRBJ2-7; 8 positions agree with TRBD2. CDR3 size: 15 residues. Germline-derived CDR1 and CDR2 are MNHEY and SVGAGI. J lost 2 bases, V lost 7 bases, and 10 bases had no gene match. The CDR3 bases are TGTGCCAGCACCCCCGGGGGGGGTGGCGCCTACGAGCAGTACTTC. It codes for CASTPGGGGAYEQYF.

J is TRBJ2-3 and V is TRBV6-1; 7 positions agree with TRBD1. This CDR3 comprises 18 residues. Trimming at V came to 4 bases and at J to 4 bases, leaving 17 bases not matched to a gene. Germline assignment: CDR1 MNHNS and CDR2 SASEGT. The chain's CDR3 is CASSGDWGQQDISDTQYF. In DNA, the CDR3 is TGTGCCAGCAGTGGCGATTGGGGACAGCAAGATATCTCAGATACGCAGTATTTT.

CDR3 region: CASSIGGGPGRPMNTEAFF. The DNA for the CDR3 is TGTGCCAGTAGTATTGGGGGGGGTCCCGGACGACCGATGAACACTGAAGCTTTCTTT. V usage is TRBV19 and J usage is TRBJ1-1, with D tentatively TRBD1 (5 bases). This CDR3 spans 19 amino acids. CDR1 LNHDA and CDR2 SQIVND come from the germline V gene (reference sequence). With 3 bases removed from V and 0 bases from J, the gap between germline ends came to 23 bases.